This is a list of T cell receptor beta chains from one sample in a study of T cells in localized non-small cell lung cancer. Data came from immunoSEQ multiplex PCR; TCRdb stores just in-frame clones and leaves some out. The data show tens of thousands of clones, around 85% seen once. This specimen consisted of peripheral blood, obtained before any cancer treatment. These receptors all stem from a woman aged 35 to 69 with stage I lung adenocarcinoma. Both conserved end residues are part of each CDR3. Each record gives: D gene, clone size, J gene, V gene, CDR3 DNA, CDR3 protein. A D gene is named only where the DNA matches it firmly. Clone size is not always given. Where it is, it says once, few, many or a class for expanded clones.

TRBD1 | NA | TRBJ2-6 | TRBV15 | TGTGCCACCAGCAGAGATCCCACAGGGGGCTTTGCTGGGGCCAACGTCCTGACTTTC | CATSRDPTGGFAGANVLTF
TRBD1 | NA | TRBJ1-2 | TRBV6-1 | TGTGCCAGCAGTGAACAGGGGGCCTATGGCTACACCTTC | CASSEQGAYGYTF
NA | NA | TRBJ1-1 | TRBV9 | TGTGCCAGCAGCGTAGGGGTGTTGAACACTGAAGCTTTCTTT | CASSVGVLNTEAFF
TRBD2 | NA | TRBJ2-4 | TRBV14 | TGTGCCAGCAGCCGCGGGGGTTTAGCCAAAAACATTCAGTACTTC | CASSRGGLAKNIQYF
NA | few | TRBJ1-1 | TRBV30 | TGTGCCTGGATGGCAAGGATATCTGAAGCTTTCTTT | CAWMARISEAFF
NA | medium-sized | TRBJ1-4 | TRBV28 | TGTGCCAGCAACTCCCCAAGCAAGGTAGAGGAAAAACTGTTTTTT | CASNSPSKVEEKLFF
TRBD1 | NA | TRBJ1-3 | TRBV28 | TGTGCCAGCAGTTTGGGGACAGGGGATGCTGGAAACACCATATATTTT | CASSLGTGDAGNTIYF
NA | NA | TRBJ1-6 | TRBV5-4 | TGTGCCAGCAGCGTCTATAATTCACCCCTCCACTTT | CASSVYNSPLHF
TRBD1 | NA | TRBJ1-4 | TRBV5-1 | TGCGCCAGCAGCGCGACAGGGGCCCAAGGTGAAAAACTGTTTTTT | CASSATGAQGEKLFF
NA | NA | TRBJ1-2 | TRBV7-2 | TGTGCCAGCAGCTTAAGAGAGGGGACGGGCTACACCTTC | CASSLREGTGYTF
NA | NA | TRBJ1-2 | TRBV6-1 | TGTGCCACCAGAGAGGCAGCTAGTTCTTATGGCTACACCTTC | CATREAASSYGYTF
NA | NA | TRBJ2-2 | TRBV30 | TGTGCCGGATTGCGGGCCGGCCCCGGGGAGCTGTTTTTT | CAGLRAGPGELFF
TRBD2 | NA | TRBJ2-7 | TRBV7-8 | TGTGCCAGCAGCGCGAGGTTAGCGGGGAATTTCTACGAGCAGTACTTC | CASSARLAGNFYEQYF
NA | NA | TRBJ2-3 | TRBV4-2 | TGTGCCAGCAGCCAAGGTCAGGGGTCGATCGATACGCAGTATTTT | CASSQGQGSIDTQYF
TRBD1 | few | TRBJ1-5 | TRBV28 | TGTGCCAGCAGTTTTGGGACAGGGACTCAGCCCCAGCATTTT | CASSFGTGTQPQHF
NA | once | TRBJ2-2 | TRBV18 | TGTGCCAGCTCACGTACAGCTAACACCGGGGAGCTGTTTTTT | CASSRTANTGELFF
NA | NA | TRBJ1-1 | TRBV18 | TGTGCCAGCTCGGCCCGGGGCATGAACACTGAAGCTTTCTTT | CASSARGMNTEAFF
NA | NA | TRBJ2-5 | TRBV5-4 | TGTGCCAGCAGCTTGGCGGGGGGCCTTGAGACCCAGTACTTC | CASSLAGGLETQYF
TRBD1 | NA | TRBJ1-2 | TRBV27 | TGTGCCAGCAGAGCAGGGGGACAGGGCTATGGCTACACCTTC | CASRAGGQGYGYTF
NA | NA | TRBJ2-5 | TRBV18 | TGTGCCAGCTCACGCAACCAAGAGACCCAGTACTTC | CASSRNQETQYF
TRBD2 | NA | TRBJ2-5 | TRBV2 | TGTGCCAGCAGGATAGGGAGGGAAGAGACCCAGTACTTC | CASRIGREETQYF
NA | NA | TRBJ2-1 | TRBV15 | TGTGCCACCAGCAGAGGCGAGGGCAATGAGCAGTTCTTC | CATSRGEGNEQFF
NA | NA | TRBJ1-4 | TRBV7-2 | TGTGCCAGCAGCTTCGCGGACAGACTTAATGAAAAACTGTTTTTT | CASSFADRLNEKLFF
TRBD2 | NA | TRBJ2-1 | TRBV11-1 | TGTGCCAGCAGCTTCACTACTAGCGGGGGGGGTTATCAGCAGTTCTTC | CASSFTTSGGGYQQFF
NA | few | TRBJ2-3 | TRBV7-2 | TGTGCCAGCAGGAAATCGGCCGGGGAATTCGATACGCAGTATTTT | CASRKSAGEFDTQYF
NA | NA | TRBJ2-1 | TRBV7-8 | TGTGCCAGCAGCCAACATGCCGGGACTCGATACTACAATGAGCAGTTCTTC | CASSQHAGTRYYNEQFF
NA | NA | TRBJ2-6 | TRBV2 | TGTGCCAGCAGTTTTCAACAGGGAGCTGGGGCCAACGTCCTGACTTTC | CASSFQQGAGANVLTF
NA | few | TRBJ2-7 | TRBV2 | TGTGCCAGCAGTTCGGACAGCTACGAGCAGTACTTC | CASSSDSYEQYF
NA | NA | TRBJ2-6 | TRBV5-1 | TGCGCCAGCAGCGCCCCCCGGGCTGGGGCCAACGTCCTGACTTTC | CASSAPRAGANVLTF